This is a list of T cell receptor beta chains from one sample in a study of vaccination and CD4 T cells after COVID-19. TCRdb re-derived calls from the PCR reads in MiXCR, one entry per CDR3 protein. The table records some 11,000 distinct CDR3 sequences, 20% to 25% of them present only once. These receptors lack a known antigen. The sample in question was CD4+ T cells from blood, cultured in vitro, obtained before SARS-CoV-2 vaccination. These receptors were collected from a human donor who received a COVID-19 vaccine. Each CDR3 is given with its conserved first and last residue. D genes are given only for firm matches. Clone sizes are given selectively: once, few, many, or a class where the clone is expanded.

>TRBV6-2/TRBV6-3|TRBJ1-1|few|NA
CASSPYGGDTEAFF
TGTGCCAGCAGCCCCTACGGAGGGGACACTGAAGCTTTCTTT
>TRBV19|TRBJ2-3|NA|NA
CASSISPGPSDTQYF
TGTGCCAGTAGTATATCGCCGGGGCCCTCCGATACGCAGTATTTT
>TRBV7-9|TRBJ1-1|few|TRBD1
CASSLGGTGENTEAFF
TGTGCCAGCAGCTTAGGTGGGACAGGGGAGAACACTGAAGCTTTCTTT
>TRBV6-5|TRBJ2-5|few|NA
CASSSGRGDYRETQYF
TGTGCCAGCAGTTCTGGGAGGGGGGACTACCGAGAGACCCAGTACTTC
>TRBV14|TRBJ1-2|NA|NA
CASSQGGVTYGYTF
TGTGCCAGCAGCCAAGGGGGGGTTACCTATGGCTACACCTTC
>TRBV5-1|TRBJ2-2|NA|NA
CASRTVAWKLFF
TGCGCCAGCAGGACGGTGGCCTGGAAGCTGTTTTTT
>TRBV6-5|TRBJ2-5|NA|NA
CASSYSLGLSLQETQYF
TGTGCCAGCAGTTACTCGTTGGGACTTTCCCTACAAGAGACCCAGTACTTC
>TRBV6-5|TRBJ1-1|NA|NA
CASSYSNEDTEAFF
TGTGCCAGCAGTTACAGTAACGAGGACACTGAAGCTTTCTTT
>TRBV5-4|TRBJ2-6|medium-sized|NA
CASTSDLSGANVLTF
TGTGCCAGCACCTCGGACCTCTCTGGGGCCAACGTCCTGACTTTC
>TRBV5-1|TRBJ2-7|NA|TRBD2
CASSLPSGGYEQYF
TGCGCCAGCAGCTTGCCTAGCGGGGGCTACGAGCAGTACTTC